These 27 T cell receptor beta chains came from one sample sequenced in a study of T cells in Graves' hyperthyroidism and ophthalmopathy. Researchers amplified the TCR beta CDR3 regions from RNA transcripts. With the HTBI primer set, the TCR CDR3 went through a first round of RT-PCR. TCRdb called the multiplex PCR reads again in MiXCR, with one record for every CDR3 protein. This sample yields 250,000 to 300,000 distinct CDR3 sequences, of which about an eighth are seen a single time; 6% to 8% belongs to the top ten. The specimen sequenced was blood. The receptors come from a woman aged 25 to 45 with Graves' hyperthyroidism that later progressed to Graves' ophthalmopathy.

This clonotype was recorded many times. The chain has TRBV27 and TRBJ2-1, with D possibly being TRBD2 (5 bases). The CDR3 has 14 amino acids. Germline V gene sequence: CDR1 MNHEY, CDR2 SMNVEV (reference sequence). V lost 4 bases and J 6 bases, leaving 13 bases between the germline ends. The CDR3 sequence: CASSYVSEANEQFF. CDR3 DNA sequence: TGTGCCAGCAGTTATGTGTCGGAGGCCAATGAGCAGTTCTTC.

This clonotype was counted at least ten times. The gene calls are TRBV9 and TRBJ1-6, with D possibly being TRBD1 (6 bases). The V gene's germline CDR1 is SGDLS and CDR2 YYNGEE. This CDR3 contains 16 residues. Trimming shortened V by 2 bases and J by 4 bases, and 13 bases separated the two germline ends. The CDR3 sequence is CASSVSGTTYNSPLHF. CDR3 in DNA: TGTGCCAGCAGCGTGAGCGGGACAACTTATAATTCACCCCTCCACTTT. The whole variable domain, remainder taken from reference TRBV9 and TRBJ1-6, is DSGVTQTPKHLITATGQRVTLRCSPRSGDLSVYWYQQSLDQGLQFLIQYYNGEERAKGNILERFSAQQFPDLHSELNLSSLELGDSALYFCASSVSGTTYNSPLHFGNGTRLTVT.

Many counts were recorded for this clonotype. This chain uses TRBV27 with TRBJ2-7; 7 positions match TRBD2. Looked up from germline, CDR1 is MNHEY and CDR2 is SMNVEV (reference sequence). J was trimmed by 6 bases and V by 0 bases; bases with no gene match: 2. The CDR3 is 13 residues long. The CDR3 sequence is CASSLSSGVEQYF. CDR3 in DNA: TGTGCCAGCAGTTTATCGAGCGGGGTCGAGCAGTACTTC.

This clonotype was recorded many times. The chain uses TRBV6-1 and TRBJ1-6; 10 positions match TRBD1. Per the germline V gene, CDR1 is MNHNS and CDR2 is SASEGT. The CDR3 sequence is 15 residues long. Unmatched junction bases numbered 6, after V lost 7 bases and J lost 6 bases. In DNA form, the CDR3 reads TGTGCCAGCACGAGGGACAGGGGACTTAATTCACCCCTCCACTTT. Residues: CASTRDRGLNSPLHF.

This clonotype has a count of ten or more. This chain connects TRBV6-2 or TRBV6-3 to TRBJ2-7; 10 bases agree with TRBD2. V gave up 7 bases and J gave up 1 base; unmatched junction bases: 10. The CDR3 sequence is 16 residues long. Germline CDR1 reads MNHEY; CDR2 reads SVGEGT. The CDR3 protein is CASTLTSGFLSYEQYF. CDR3 DNA sequence: TGTGCCAGCACCCTGACTAGCGGGTTTTTGTCCTACGAGCAGTACTTC.

The table lists this clonotype with a few counts. A much larger clone is a single base away; this may be a read error. This chain links TRBV10-3 with TRBJ1-1; perhaps TRBD1 as D (6 bases). The CDR3 runs to 16 residues. Looked up from germline, CDR1 is ENHRY and CDR2 is SYGVKD. V was clipped by 5 bases and J by 1 base, with 17 bases between them. CDR3: CAISNLPGHPNTEAFF. The CDR3 coding sequence is TGTGCCATCAGTAACCTACCGGGACACCCGAACACTGAAGCTTTCTTT.

This clonotype occurred many times. The chain has TRBV2 and TRBJ2-7, with 9 positions matching TRBD1. The CDR3 totals 13 residues. V was clipped by 7 bases and J by 3 bases; unmatched bases: 4. Looked up from germline, CDR1 is SNHLY and CDR2 is FYNNEI. CDR3 sequence (DNA): TGTGCCAGCACGACAGGGGGTTACTACGAGCAGTACTTC. Translating gives CASTTGGYYEQYF.

The rearrangement joins TRBV5-4 to TRBJ1-1, with no clear D. CDR1 and CDR2 from the germline V gene are SGHNT and YYREEE (reference sequence). The CDR3 has 14 residues. V was cut by 1 base and J by 2 bases, with 9 bases left in between. CDR3 nucleotide sequence: TGTGCCAGCAGCTTGAAACAGCCTAACACTGAAGCTTTCTTT. Translating it yields CASSLKQPNTEAFF.

This clonotype was observed a handful of times. This chain joins TRBV5-1 and TRBJ1-2, with a weak D call TRBD1 (6 bases). This CDR3 has 14 amino acids. V was clipped by 3 bases and J by 1 base, with 10 bases between them. Germline V CDR1 and CDR2: SGHRS, YFSETQ. CDR3 in DNA: TGCGCCAGCAGCTGGGGGACACTTAACTATGGCTACACCTTC. Translated: CASSWGTLNYGYTF. The variable domain in full, completed from reference TRBV5-1 and TRBJ1-2, reads KAGVTQTPRYLIKTRGQQVTLSCSPISGHRSVSWYQQTPGQGLQFLFEYFSETQRNKGNFPGRFSGRQFSNSRSEMNVSTLELGDSALYLCASSWGTLNYGYTFGSGTRLTVV.

This clonotype has a count of ten or more. The V gene is TRBV5-1, the J gene TRBJ2-4, with 10 bases matching TRBD2. Germline values: CDR1 SGHRS, CDR2 YFSETQ. The ends lost 0 bases at V and 5 bases at J; junction bases unmatched: 8. The CDR3 totals 17 residues. As DNA, the CDR3 is TGCGCCAGCAGCTTGGTAGTGGCTAGCGGGAGCCAAAACATTCAGTACTTC. Protein sequence: CASSLVVASGSQNIQYF.

This clonotype appeared many times. The CDR3 DNA follows: TGTGCCAGCAGCTACGGACCGACCGGCTACACCTTC. This encodes CASSYGPTGYTF. The rearrangement uses TRBV3-1 and TRBJ1-2, with no clear D. Germline assignment: CDR1 LGHDT and CDR2 YNNKEL (reference sequence). The V and J ends lost 5 bases and 8 bases respectively, with 12 bases between them. CDR3 length equals 12 residues.

This clonotype was seen a handful of times. This chain links TRBV5-1 with TRBJ2-1; D possibly corresponds to TRBD2 (6 bases). V lost 5 bases and J 8 bases, leaving 17 bases between the germline ends. This CDR3 spans 14 amino acids. Germline CDR1 and CDR2: SGHRS and YFSETQ. The CDR3 DNA reads TGCGCCAGCAGGCGTCTAACGGGACTCGATGAGCAGTTCTTC. Its translation: CASRRLTGLDEQFF.

The chain recombines TRBV7-2 with TRBJ2-2; TRBD1 matches at 7 bases. V shed 3 bases and J 7 bases; nucleotides not matched to a gene: 5. Germline CDR1 and CDR2: SGHTA and FQGNSA. The length of the CDR3 is 14 residues. In nucleotides, the CDR3 is TGTGCCAGCAGCTTGACCGGGACAGTCGGGGAGCTGTTTTTT. The encoded protein is CASSLTGTVGELFF.

This clonotype has ten or more counts. This sequence joins TRBV9 and TRBJ1-2; a possible D gene is TRBD1 (6 bases). The CDR3 runs 12 residues. V lost 5 bases to trimming and J lost 8 bases, with 13 bases between them. The germline CDR1 and CDR2 sequences are SGDLS and YYNGEE. Written as DNA, the CDR3 is TGTGCCAGCAGTTATAACAGGGACGGCTACACCTTC. Amino acids: CASSYNRDGYTF. Full variable domain (missing parts from reference TRBV9 and TRBJ1-2): DSGVTQTPKHLITATGQRVTLRCSPRSGDLSVYWYQQSLDQGLQFLIQYYNGEERAKGNILERFSAQQFPDLHSELNLSSLELGDSALYFCASSYNRDGYTFGSGTRLTVV.

This clonotype was found many times. The chain recombines TRBV5-1 with TRBJ2-2; a possible D gene is TRBD1 (6 bases). CDR3 length: 15 residues. V was trimmed by 1 base and J by 7 bases, leaving 14 bases between them. Germline-derived CDR1 and CDR2 are SGHRS and YFSETQ. In DNA form, the CDR3 reads TGCGCCAGCAGCTTGAAACAGGGAGAAATCGGGGAGCTGTTTTTT. It is translated as CASSLKQGEIGELFF.

V is TRBV20-1 and J is TRBJ1-6; tentatively, D is TRBD1 (5 bases). The CDR3 has 13 residues. The germline CDR1 and CDR2 sequences are DFQATT and SNEGSKA (reference sequence). V was cut by 7 bases and J by 5 bases, with 12 bases left in between. DNA of the CDR3: TGCAGTGGTTCAGGAGGGGATAATTCACCCCTCCACTTT. It yields the protein CSGSGGDNSPLHF.

A few counts support this clonotype. The chain links TRBV10-3 to TRBJ2-3; 8 nucleotides align to TRBD2. This CDR3 comprises 14 residues. Germline V gene sequence: CDR1 ENHRY, CDR2 SYGVKD. After removal of 6 bases from V and 1 base from J, the junction contained 3 bases not matched to a gene. CDR3 bases: TGTGCCATCAGACTAGCGGATGGCACAGATACGCAGTATTTT. Amino acids: CAIRLADGTDTQYF.

This clonotype was found many times. V is TRBV7-3 and J is TRBJ1-1; weak D call: TRBD1 (5 bases). The CDR3 consists of 16 residues. The V end was cut by 2 bases, the J end by 0 bases, with 13 bases between. CDR1 is SGHTA and CDR2 is FQGTGA in the germline V gene. The CDR3 here is CASSLFRGPLNTEAFF. The CDR3 bases are TGTGCCAGCAGCTTATTTCGGGGACCCTTGAACACTGAAGCTTTCTTT.

Ten or more counts support this clonotype. The chain is built from TRBV9 and TRBJ1-2, with a weak D call TRBD1 (5 bases). There are 16 residues in the CDR3. Trimming took 0 bases from V and 1 from J, leaving 13 bases between them. Germline-derived CDR1 and CDR2 are SGDLS and YYNGEE. This chain's CDR3 is CASSVGGRDYNYGYTF. The CDR3 DNA sequence: TGTGCCAGCAGCGTAGGTGGCAGGGACTATAACTATGGCTACACCTTC.

At least ten counts were recorded for this clonotype. The CDR3 DNA is TGCGCCAGCAGCTTTATGGGAACTCCAGATGAGCAGTTCTTC. Its translation: CASSFMGTPDEQFF. The V call is TRBV5-1, the J call TRBJ2-1, with D uncertain. Deletions cut 2 bases from V and 8 bases from J, with 14 bases between. The CDR3 spans 14 residues. Germline-derived CDR1 and CDR2 are SGHRS and YFSETQ.

The table lists this clonotype with many counts. The CDR3 DNA follows: TGTGCCTGGACCAGCACGGGACTATCCTACGAGCAGTACTTC. This sequence encodes CAWTSTGLSYEQYF. The chain couples TRBV30 to TRBJ2-7; TRBD2 matches at 7 bases. This CDR3 is built from 14 residues. J lost 1 base, V lost 4 bases, and 7 bases had no gene match. The germline V gene encodes CDR1 GTSNPN and CDR2 SVGIG (reference sequence). Full variable domain (missing parts from reference TRBV30 and TRBJ2-7): SQTIHQWPATLVQPVGSPLSLECTVEGTSNPNLYWYRQAAGRGLQLLFYSVGIGQISSEVPQNLSASRPQDRQFILSSKKLLLSDSGFYLCAWTSTGLSYEQYFGPGTRLTVT.

J is TRBJ1-1 and V is TRBV5-8; 11 bases fit TRBD1. Germline CDR1 is SGHTS and CDR2 is YDEGEE. V was clipped by 4 bases and J by 10 bases; unmatched bases: 9. The CDR3 totals 14 residues. In nucleotides, the CDR3 is TGTGCCAGCAGCCCCGGGACAGGGGGGCTCGGAGCTTTCTTT. Protein sequence: CASSPGTGGLGAFF.

This clonotype has at least ten counts. The chain is built from TRBV30 and TRBJ2-7; D ambiguous. The germline gives CDR1 GTSNPN, CDR2 SVGIG (reference sequence). Trimming stripped 0 bases from V and 5 bases from J, with 2 bases between. The CDR3 extends over 10 amino acids. The DNA for the CDR3 is TGTGCCTGGAGTGTAAACGAGCAGTACTTC. It translates to CAWSVNEQYF.

This chain uses TRBV6-1 with TRBJ2-3; a weak D match, TRBD1 (6 bases). Germline CDR1 is MNHNS and CDR2 is SASEGT. Trimming took off 6 bases at V and 6 bases at J, with 28 bases between the two ends. This CDR3 has 18 amino acids. This CDR3 reads CASRGPASGVNLGDTQYF. The CDR3 DNA is TGTGCCAGCAGAGGTCCCGCATCAGGGGTAAATCTAGGGGATACGCAGTATTTT.

This clonotype showed up many times. The V call is TRBV6-2 or TRBV6-3, the J call TRBJ1-1, with D perhaps TRBD1 (6 bases). CDR1 is MNHEY, CDR2 SVGEGT, per germline. The CDR3 contains 13 residues. Trimming cost V 7 bases and J 1 base, with 10 bases left between them. The CDR3 DNA sequence: TGTGCCAGCACCAAGACAGGGAACACTGAAGCTTTCTTT. Protein: CASTKTGNTEAFF.

This clonotype was detected ten times or more. The rearrangement uses TRBV30 and TRBJ2-5, with unresolved D. The CDR3 runs to 11 residues. CDR1 GTSNPN and CDR2 SVGIG come from the germline V gene (reference sequence). V lost 3 bases to trimming and J lost 6 bases, with 8 bases between them. The CDR3: CAWSSPQTQYF. Written as DNA, the CDR3 is TGTGCCTGGAGCAGTCCCCAGACCCAGTACTTC.

This clonotype was detected ten times or more. The CDR3 reads CASSYGFEAFF. The CDR3 coding sequence is TGTGCCAGCAGCTACGGGTTTGAAGCTTTCTTT. V gene TRBV5-8 combines with J gene TRBJ1-1; D remains unclear. This CDR3 is built from 11 residues. V was trimmed by 3 bases and J by 7 bases, leaving 7 bases between them. In germline, CDR1 is SGHTS, CDR2 YDEGEE.